This T cell receptor beta chain was obtained from a study of OX40 agonist ivuxolimab in advanced cancers. About the study: Hepatocellular carcinoma, melanoma, renal cell or head and neck cancer occurred in dose-escalation patients.

Autoimmune disease history or systemic immunosuppression meant exclusion. The repertoire was sequenced with immunoSEQ multiplex PCR; TCRdb's copy has only in-frame clones and lacks some. The table shows tens of thousands of clones, with approximately 90% occurring only once. Trimming removed 0 bases from V and 2 bases from J, with 10 bases in between. The CDR3 sequence is 15 residues long. Germline CDR1 reads SEHNR; CDR2 reads FQNEAQ (reference sequence). This clonotype was sampled from an adult with an advanced solid tumor such as melanoma, head and neck, liver or kidney cancer. The source was CD4+ or CD8+ T cells sorted from blood, collected in a trial of the OX40 agonist ivuxolimab. V and J are TRBV7-9 and TRBJ1-1; D unresolved. CDR3 residues: CASSLAATFNTEAFF. Here the CDR3 DNA reads TGTGCCAGCAGCTTAGCAGCGACATTTAACACTGAAGCTTTCTTT.